The 15 T cell receptor beta chains below come from one sample, sequenced in a study of blood T cell repertoires in COVID-19. Method: immunoSEQ multiplex PCR; TCRdb's copy keeps in-frame clones and lacks some. Of around 190,000 clones listed, 75% to 80% are singletons. The sequenced sample was peripheral blood. These receptors were obtained from a woman aged 45-65 years with active or convalescent COVID-19.

The gene calls are TRBV12-3 or TRBV12-4 and TRBJ1-2; 9 bases line up with TRBD1. V shed 7 bases, J shed 4 bases, and the junction held 4 bases outside the gene matches. CDR3 length: 13 amino acids. Here the CDR3 reads CASTLGQGYGYTF. The CDR3 nucleotides read TGTGCCAGCACCCTGGGACAGGGCTATGGCTACACCTTC.

The chain combines TRBV7-3 with TRBJ2-7, with 8 bases that match TRBD2. J gave up 2 bases and V 3 bases, and 6 bases lay outside the gene matches. The germline CDR1 and CDR2 sequences are SGHTA and FQGTGA. The CDR3 runs to 15 residues. The CDR3 DNA sequence: TGTGCCAGCAGCTTGGGACTAGGTTCCACCTACGAGCAGTACTTC. Its translation: CASSLGLGSTYEQYF. The full variable domain, in which reference TRBV7-3 and TRBJ2-7 provide the parts outside the CDR3, is GAGVSQTPSNKVTEKGKYVELRCDPISGHTALYWYRQSLGQGPEFLIYFQGTGAADDSGLPNDRFFAVRPEGSVSTLKIQRTERGDSAVYLCASSLGLGSTYEQYFGPGTRLTVT.

CDR3 in DNA: TGTGCCAGCAGCCTACCGACAGGGAGGGAAGCTTTCTTT. It codes for CASSLPTGREAFF. This sequence joins TRBV7-6 and TRBJ1-1; 7 nucleotides line up with TRBD1. V lost 5 bases, J lost 8 bases, and 8 bases stayed unmatched. The CDR3 sequence is 13 residues long. CDR1 and CDR2 (germline): SGHVS, FNYEAQ.

A few counts support this clone. The chain couples TRBV2 to TRBJ2-5; 9 positions match TRBD1. Germline CDR1 is SNHLY and CDR2 is FYNNEI. There are 13 residues in the CDR3. The V segment lost 6 bases and the J segment 4 bases; nucleotides outside the gene matches: 3. The CDR3 is CASRPTGGETQYF. The CDR3 DNA reads as TGTGCCAGCAGACCGACAGGGGGAGAGACCCAGTACTTC. Full variable domain (missing parts from reference TRBV2 and TRBJ2-5): EPEVTQTPSHQVTQMGQEVILRCVPISNHLYFYWYRQILGQKVEFLVSFYNNEISEKSEIFDDQFSVERPDGSNFTLKIRSTKLEDSAMYFCASRPTGGETQYFGPGTRLLVL.

This clone has just a few counts. The chain carries TRBV2 and TRBJ1-2, with 8 bases that match TRBD1. V lost 1 base, J lost 5 bases, and 3 bases stayed unmatched. There are 14 residues in the CDR3. Germline V CDR1 and CDR2: SNHLY, FYNNEI. CDR3 loop: CASSEGTGPYGYTF. CDR3 coding DNA: TGTGCCAGCAGTGAAGGGACAGGGCCTTATGGCTACACCTTC. The whole variable domain, filled in from reference TRBV2 and TRBJ1-2, reads EPEVTQTPSHQVTQMGQEVILRCVPISNHLYFYWYRQILGQKVEFLVSFYNNEISEKSEIFDDQFSVERPDGSNFTLKIRSTKLEDSAMYFCASSEGTGPYGYTFGSGTRLTVV.

This clone was counted only a few times. The chain combines TRBV30 with TRBJ2-7; D gene uncertain. This CDR3 region has 11 residues. V gave up 2 bases and J gave up 9 bases, with 11 bases separating them. Germline CDR1 GTSNPN, CDR2 SVGIG (reference sequence). The DNA for the CDR3 is TGTGCCTGGAGTTTAGGTCCAGGGCAGTACTTC. Its protein product is CAWSLGPGQYF.

The rearrangement links TRBV25-1 to TRBJ2-1, with TRBD2 matching over 9 bases. CDR1 MGHDK and CDR2 SYGVNS come from the germline V gene. The CDR3 runs to 15 residues. The V gene end was trimmed by 0 bases and the J gene end by 9 bases; junction bases not matched to a gene: 6. The CDR3 region is CASSEYGLAGTEQFF. In DNA, the CDR3 is TGTGCCAGCAGTGAATACGGGCTAGCGGGAACTGAGCAGTTCTTC.

This rearrangement joins TRBV12-3 or TRBV12-4 to TRBJ2-5; no clear D gene. The CDR3 covers 13 residues. V shed 3 bases and J shed 2 bases, with 7 bases lying between them. The CDR3 DNA is TGTGCCAGCAGTTTGAACAGACAAGAGACCCAGTACTTC. This sequence encodes CASSLNRQETQYF.

V gene TRBV6-2 or TRBV6-3 combines with J gene TRBJ2-7; 15 bases match TRBD2. Germline trimming cut 6 bases from V and 4 bases from J; bases unmatched to any gene: 4. There are 15 residues in the CDR3. From germline, CDR1 is MNHEY and CDR2 SVGEGT. DNA for the CDR3: TGTGCCAGCAGCTGGGGACTAGCGGGAGGATACGAGCAGTACTTC. It encodes CASSWGLAGGYEQYF.

The J gene is TRBJ1-5, the V gene TRBV4-2; D not certain. The CDR3 runs to 17 residues. Germline-derived CDR1 and CDR2 are LGHNA and YNFKEQ. V gave up 0 bases and J gave up 0 bases, with 12 bases separating them. Here the CDR3 reads CASSQEAWEDSNQPQHF. The CDR3 nucleotides read TGTGCCAGCAGCCAAGAGGCGTGGGAGGATAGCAATCAGCCCCAGCATTTT.

This clone was recorded a few times. The chain uses TRBV10-3 and TRBJ2-7, with D possibly being TRBD2 (7 bases). The V end lost 8 bases, the J end lost 3 bases, and 11 bases lay between the germline ends. The CDR3 extends over 12 amino acids. Germline CDR1 reads ENHRY; CDR2 reads SYGVKD. CDR3 sequence reads: CAISRGGYEQYF. CDR3 in DNA: TGTGCCATCTCGAGGGGGGGCTACGAGCAGTACTTC.

This clone has just a few counts. The V gene is TRBV10-3, the J gene TRBJ1-1; TRBD1 is a possible D gene (5 bases). The V end was cut by 0 bases, the J end by 1 base, with 18 bases between. This CDR3 spans 18 amino acids. Per the germline V gene, CDR1 is ENHRY and CDR2 is SYGVKD. CDR3 amino acids: CAISESQVPRDSNTEAFF. The CDR3 nucleotides read TGTGCCATCAGTGAGTCCCAAGTACCCCGGGACTCGAACACTGAAGCTTTCTTT.

The chain links TRBV4-2 to TRBJ1-2; a possible D gene is TRBD1 (5 bases). Trimming stripped 1 base from V and 8 bases from J, with 11 bases between. The CDR3 runs 13 residues. Germline V CDR1 and CDR2: LGHNA, YNFKEQ. CDR3 sequence: CASSQAGGNGYTF. CDR3 in DNA: TGTGCCAGCAGCCAAGCCGGGGGGAACGGCTACACCTTC.

V and J are TRBV7-6 and TRBJ2-1; weak D call: TRBD1 (6 bases). The CDR3 spans 16 residues. The V and J ends lost 6 bases and 0 bases respectively, with 15 bases between them. The germline gives CDR1 SGHVS, CDR2 FNYEAQ. CDR3 amino acids: CASRGGMDSSYNEQFF. The CDR3 nucleotides read TGTGCCAGCAGAGGGGGTATGGACAGCTCCTACAATGAGCAGTTCTTC.

The J gene is TRBJ2-2, the V gene TRBV7-2; possible D gene TRBD2, 5 bases. Trimming removed 2 bases from V and 2 bases from J, with 12 bases in between. This CDR3 is built from 16 residues. Germline V CDR1 and CDR2: SGHTA, FQGNSA. The CDR3 nucleotides are TGTGCCAGCAGCTTAATGGGGAGCCAAAACACCGGGGAGCTGTTTTTT. Its protein product is CASSLMGSQNTGELFF.